This is a list of T cell receptor beta chains from one sample in a study of blood T cells in healthy people across ages. TCRdb ran MiXCR on the 5' RACE reads and lists one entry per CDR3 protein. The repertoire holds more than 650,000 distinct CDR3 sequences, with about a fifth as singletons. Material: blood. These receptor sequences come from a man between 70 and 80 years old in good health. Both conserved end residues are part of each CDR3. A D gene is named only where the DNA matches it firmly. The listing skips clone size in some rows; elsewhere it reads once, few, many or a size class.

TGTGCCAGCAGTGAAGGAGCGGGAGGTTACGAGCAGTACTTC	CASSEGAGGYEQYF	TRBD2	TRBV2	TRBJ2-7	.
TGTGCCAGCAGCTTTACCGAGGAGACCCAGTACTTC	CASSFTEETQYF	.	TRBV7-8	TRBJ2-5	many
TGTGCCACCGAGAGGACTTACCTCTCCACTAATGAAAAACTGTTTTTT	CATERTYLSTNEKLFF	.	TRBV6-4	TRBJ1-4	few
TGTGCCAGCAGTGCCCTAGGGGGTTCGGCTACGCAGTATTTT	CASSALGGSATQYF	.	TRBV12-3/TRBV12-4	TRBJ2-3	few
TGTGCCAGCAGTTTCGGGACAGGGGTAAATCAGCCCCAGCATTTT	CASSFGTGVNQPQHF	TRBD1	TRBV12-3/TRBV12-4	TRBJ1-5	.
TGTGCCAGCATCTTCAGGGGGGCCCCTCTATGGGAAAAACTGTTTTTT	CASIFRGAPLWEKLFF	TRBD1	TRBV28	TRBJ1-4	.
TGTGCCAGCAGCTTAATGTCAGGAGCGACAGATACGCAGTATTTT	CASSLMSGATDTQYF	.	TRBV7-8	TRBJ2-3	.
TGCAGTGCTAGAGAAAGGTCAGTGTACAATGAGCAGTTCTTC	CSARERSVYNEQFF	.	TRBV20-1	TRBJ2-1	few
TGTGCCAGCAGCCCTGAGACGGATGAAGCTTTCTTT	CASSPETDEAFF	.	TRBV3-1	TRBJ1-1	.
TGTGCCACCAGCAGAGATCCATTGGGGACTACCTCTTACAATGAGCAGTTCTTC	CATSRDPLGTTSYNEQFF	TRBD2	TRBV15	TRBJ2-1	.
TGTGTCAGCAGTTTATATGGACAGGCTTTTTATGGCTACACCTTC	CVSSLYGQAFYGYTF	TRBD1	TRBV12-3/TRBV12-4	TRBJ1-2	few
TGTGCCACCAGTGATCCAAGGACACGCACTGAAAAACTGTTTTTT	CATSDPRTRTEKLFF	.	TRBV24-1	TRBJ1-4	.
TGTGCCAGCAGGGCCGGGACAGATGCGTCACAGCAGTACTTC	CASRAGTDASQQYF	TRBD1	TRBV2	TRBJ2-7	many
TGTGCCAGTAGTATAGCCGGGACAGGATCCTACGAGCAGTACTTC	CASSIAGTGSYEQYF	TRBD1	TRBV19	TRBJ2-7	once
TGCAGCGTGACTCAGGGCAATAATGAAAAACTGTTTTTT	CSVTQGNNEKLFF	.	TRBV29-1	TRBJ1-4	.
TGTGCCAGCAGCCCAGGGGGAGCGGGAGGAGTCGGGGAGCTGTTTTTT	CASSPGGAGGVGELFF	TRBD2	TRBV7-3	TRBJ2-2	.
TGTGCCAGCAGCTTAGTGGTAGCGGGTCAAGGTGGCACCGGGGAGCTGTTTTTT	CASSLVVAGQGGTGELFF	TRBD2	TRBV11-2	TRBJ2-2	few
TGTGCCAGCAGCACACAGGGTGGTCAGCAGCCCCAGCATTTT	CASSTQGGQQPQHF	.	TRBV3-1	TRBJ1-5	few
TGCAATGCTAGATTATCCGGGGGACCCTACAATGAGCAGTTCTTC	CNARLSGGPYNEQFF	.	TRBV20-1	TRBJ2-1	.
TGTGCCAGCAGTTCCGCCTCTACAGGGGCGGATGAAAAACTGTTTTTT	CASSSASTGADEKLFF	TRBD1	TRBV6-6	TRBJ1-4	few
TGTGCCAGCACCAAAGACCGGTTCATTCAGTACTTC	CASTKDRFIQYF	.	TRBV7-2	TRBJ2-4	few
TGCAGCGTTGAAGGGTATGACTCGCAAGAGACCCAGTACTTC	CSVEGYDSQETQYF	.	TRBV29-1	TRBJ2-5	.
TGTGCCAGCAGTTACTCAGGAGGGGGCGCTGAAGCTTTCTTT	CASSYSGGGAEAFF	TRBD1	TRBV6-6	TRBJ1-1	.
TGTGCTAGTGGATGGGGGGGCGCGGGTGAAGCTTTCTTT	CASGWGGAGEAFF	.	TRBV12-5	TRBJ1-1	few
TGTGCCAGCAGCTTAGGGGCTAACTCTGGGGCCAACGTCCTGACTTTC	CASSLGANSGANVLTF	.	TRBV7-9	TRBJ2-6	few
TGTGCCAGCAGTTGGGGACTAGCGGGTCCTCTCCTCGACTTCAATGAGCAGTTCTTC	CASSWGLAGPLLDFNEQFF	TRBD2	TRBV12-3/TRBV12-4	TRBJ2-1	.
TGTGCCATCAGTGGCGGGGGGTCCCGAGCTTTCTTT	CAISGGGSRAFF	.	TRBV10-3	TRBJ1-1	few